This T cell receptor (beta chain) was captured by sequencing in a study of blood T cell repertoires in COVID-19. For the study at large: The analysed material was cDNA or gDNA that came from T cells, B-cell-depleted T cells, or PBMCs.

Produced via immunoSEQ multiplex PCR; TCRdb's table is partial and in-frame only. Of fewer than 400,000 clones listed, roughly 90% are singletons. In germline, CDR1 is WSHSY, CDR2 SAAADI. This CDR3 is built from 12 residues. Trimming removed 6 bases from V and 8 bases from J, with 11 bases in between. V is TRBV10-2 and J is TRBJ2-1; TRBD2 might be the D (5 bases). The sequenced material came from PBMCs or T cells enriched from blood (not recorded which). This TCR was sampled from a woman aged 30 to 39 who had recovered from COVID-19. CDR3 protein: CASRPASYEQFF. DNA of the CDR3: TGCGCCAGCAGACCTGCTAGCTATGAGCAGTTCTTC.